Sequencing of this T cell receptor beta chain was carried out in a study of Graves' ophthalmopathy and Graves' hyperthyroidism. Study outcomes and limitations: The model flagged ophthalmopathy progression at 70% to 71% sensitivity and 72% to 75% specificity.

RNA transcripts served as template for amplifying TCR beta CDR3 sequences. First-round RT-PCR relied on HTBI primers, and a second-round multiplex PCR came next. MiXCR, applied by TCRdb to the multiplex PCR reads, yields one record per CDR3 protein. The sample includes almost 400,000 distinct CDR3 sequences, approximately 20% seen only once; the top ten take approximately 1.4%. Germline V lookup: CDR1 MDHEN, CDR2 SYDVKM. V was trimmed by 5 bases and J by 12 bases, leaving 14 bases between them. CDR3 length: 11 residues. This clonotype was detected only a few times. Its antigen remains unidentified. A much larger clonotype is one base distant, so this may be a read error. If patients had other autoimmune diseases, uncontrolled infections, pregnancy or lactation, they were excluded. Orbital computed tomography and thyroid ultrasound, along with TRAb, serum thyroxine and clinical symptoms, underpinned diagnosis. Someone took the PBMCs out of more than 9 ml of fresh peripheral blood.

Input material: peripheral blood. The receptor was derived from a woman aged 18-29 years with Graves' ophthalmopathy. The chain joins TRBV28 to TRBJ2-7; D is possibly TRBD1 or TRBD2 (5 bases each). CDR3 protein: CASSTGPNPYF. The CDR3 DNA follows: TGTGCCAGCAGTACGGGGCCGAATCCGTACTTC.